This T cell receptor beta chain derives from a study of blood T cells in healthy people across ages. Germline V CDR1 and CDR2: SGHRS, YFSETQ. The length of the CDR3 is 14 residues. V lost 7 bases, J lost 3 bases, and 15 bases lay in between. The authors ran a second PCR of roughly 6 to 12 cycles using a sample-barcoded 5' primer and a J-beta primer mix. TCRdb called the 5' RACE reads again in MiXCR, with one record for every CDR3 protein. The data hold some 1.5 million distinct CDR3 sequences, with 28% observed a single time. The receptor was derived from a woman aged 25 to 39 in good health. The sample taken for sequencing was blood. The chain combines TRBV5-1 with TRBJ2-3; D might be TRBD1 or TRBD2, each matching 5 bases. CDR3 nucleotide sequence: TGCGCCAGCCTCCGGGACGGAGGAACAGATACGCAGTATTTT. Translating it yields CASLRDGGTDTQYF.